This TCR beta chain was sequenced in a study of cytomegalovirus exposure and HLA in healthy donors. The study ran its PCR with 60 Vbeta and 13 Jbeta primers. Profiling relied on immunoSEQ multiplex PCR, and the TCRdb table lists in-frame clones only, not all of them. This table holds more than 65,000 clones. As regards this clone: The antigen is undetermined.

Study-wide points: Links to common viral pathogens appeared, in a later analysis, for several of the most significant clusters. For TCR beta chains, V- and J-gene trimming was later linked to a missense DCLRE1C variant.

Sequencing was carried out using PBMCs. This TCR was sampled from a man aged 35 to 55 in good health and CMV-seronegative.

The CDR3 reads CASSLGTNDNSPLHF. In nucleotides, the CDR3 is TGCGCCAGCAGCTTAGGGACAAATGACAATTCACCCCTCCACTTT. This chain connects TRBV5-1 to TRBJ1-6, with D possibly TRBD1 on 6 matching bases. This CDR3 region has 15 residues. From germline, CDR1 is SGHRS and CDR2 YFSETQ. V lost 2 bases and J lost 7, with 13 bases in between.